This is a list of T cell receptor beta chains from one sample in a study of glioma-infiltrating T cells after dendritic cell vaccination. TCRdb keeps only in-frame clones here, not all; method: immunoSEQ multiplex PCR. This sample has 100,000 or so clones, with around 89% found just once. This material consisted of blood, taken after dendritic cell vaccination. The receptors here all came from a human donor with glioblastoma. Each CDR3 is given with its conserved first and last residue. Clone size appears in some rows only: once, few, many, or a class for an expanded clone.

CDR3aa,j_gene,v_gene,abundance
CSVRGGEASYNEQFF,TRBJ2-1,TRBV29-1,.
CASSIDPRVDQPQHF,TRBJ1-5,TRBV19,.
CASSLDRGTGVF,TRBJ2-7,TRBV5-8,few
CASSTGQNYGYTF,TRBJ1-2,TRBV7-4,.
CASSLSPPGEQYF,TRBJ2-7,TRBV11-1,.
CASRSGTSRSEQFF,TRBJ2-1,TRBV10-1,.
CASTRDRENYGYTF,TRBJ1-2,TRBV19,.
CASRNSLNTEAFF,TRBJ1-1,TRBV6-4,.
CASSPRSGGRDTGELFF,TRBJ2-2,TRBV18,.
CASRGQGLPAFF,TRBJ1-1,TRBV2,.
CASSERVSREPFF,TRBJ1-1,TRBV6-1,once
CASVEGTAGGFLDTQYF,TRBJ2-3,TRBV5-1,.
CASKDYTEAFF,TRBJ1-1,TRBV5-1,.
CASSESREGEKLFF,TRBJ1-4,TRBV2,.
CASSIWAGPNQPQHF,TRBJ1-5,TRBV19,.
CASSLLAGATGELFF,TRBJ2-2,TRBV7-9,.
CASCVLWRGGYNEQFF,TRBJ2-1,TRBV10-1,once
CAISESGQGGVNQPQHF,TRBJ1-5,TRBV10-3,.
CASSRDSNQPQHF,TRBJ1-5,TRBV5-1,.
CASSQGLRFGETQYF,TRBJ2-5,TRBV4-1,.
CASRNRVEAFF,TRBJ1-1,TRBV6-5,once
CSVEGPGADTQYF,TRBJ2-3,TRBV29-1,.
CASSQEAGGYEQYF,TRBJ2-7,TRBV4-1,few
CASSLAVGADIVQFF,TRBJ2-1,TRBV5-1,.
CASSLSEGGAGYTF,TRBJ1-2,TRBV27,.
CSVAHRGGEKLFF,TRBJ1-4,TRBV29-1,.
CASSPWGGLNTEAFF,TRBJ1-1,TRBV27,.
CASRERQGTTNEKLFF,TRBJ1-4,TRBV19,.
CASSEVAGDQPQHF,TRBJ1-5,TRBV2,.
CASSASSRVTSGNTIYF,TRBJ1-3,TRBV5-1,.
CASSPPGGDNSPLHF,TRBJ1-6,TRBV18,.
CASTLDSGYGYTF,TRBJ1-2,TRBV19,.
CASSVGGEFTEAFF,TRBJ1-1,TRBV2,.
CATSRDPGGYGYTF,TRBJ1-2,TRBV15,.
CASSAGTEGYQPQHF,TRBJ1-5,TRBV2,.
CASSPDGQGRGYTF,TRBJ1-2,TRBV7-8,.
CASSYAGGRVTGELFF,TRBJ2-2,TRBV6-5,.
CAWSPSSYGYTF,TRBJ1-2,TRBV30,.
CASGTTGNQPQHF,TRBJ1-5,TRBV2,.
CASSPGQSTDTQYF,TRBJ2-3,TRBV5-1,once
CAWGMGRVSFF,TRBJ2-1,TRBV30,.